This TCR beta chain was identified during a study of cytomegalovirus exposure and HLA in healthy donors. Concerning this clone itself: Its antigen is not known.

The study's findings and limits: Investigators reported approximately 170 TCR beta chains as tied to cytomegalovirus. Follow-up analysis later connected one missense variant in DCLRE1C with trimming of TCR beta V- and J-genes.

Primers: 60 Vbeta forward and 13 Jbeta reverse. This table comes from immunoSEQ multiplex PCR, and its TCRdb copy is limited to in-frame clones, with some not included. The sample table sets out 150,000 to 200,000 clones. The CDR3 loop spans 15 amino acids. V lost 0 bases and J 4 bases, leaving 12 bases between the germline ends. Looked up from germline, CDR1 is SNHLY and CDR2 is FYNNEI. The V gene is TRBV2, the J gene TRBJ1-2; D unresolved. The sequence came from an older woman in good health and CMV-seronegative. The sample was PBMCs. CDR3 loop: CASSEALLAVYGYTF. For the CDR3, the DNA is TGTGCCAGCAGTGAAGCGCTTCTGGCAGTCTATGGCTACACCTTC.